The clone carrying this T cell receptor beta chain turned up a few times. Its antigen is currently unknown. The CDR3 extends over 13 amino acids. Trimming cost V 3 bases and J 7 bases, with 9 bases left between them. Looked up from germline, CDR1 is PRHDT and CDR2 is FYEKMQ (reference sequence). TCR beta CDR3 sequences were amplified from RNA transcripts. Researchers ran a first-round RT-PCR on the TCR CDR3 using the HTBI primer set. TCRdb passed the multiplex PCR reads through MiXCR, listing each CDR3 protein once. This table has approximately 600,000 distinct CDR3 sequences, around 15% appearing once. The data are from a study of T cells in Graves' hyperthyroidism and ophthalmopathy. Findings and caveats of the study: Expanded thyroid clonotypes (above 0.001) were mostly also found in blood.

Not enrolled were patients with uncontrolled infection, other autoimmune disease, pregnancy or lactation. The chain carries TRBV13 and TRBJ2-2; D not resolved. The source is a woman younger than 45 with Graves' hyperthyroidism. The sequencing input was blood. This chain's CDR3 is CASSFEAGGELFF. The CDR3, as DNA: TGTGCCAGCAGCTTTGAGGCTGGCGGGGAGCTGTTTTTT.